Each of the 19 T cell receptor beta chains below was sequenced from the same sample in a study of vaccination effects on CD4 cells after COVID-19 (dated by TCRdb to between 2022 and 2023). To identify antigen-specific CD4+ T cell clonotypes by their expansion, the ViraFEST assay first stimulated PBMC with viral peptide pools and then applied TCR sequencing. After roughly 11 days of culture, CD4+ T cells were isolated with the EasySep CD4+ T cell isolation kit. Negative nucleocapsid antibody results before and after vaccination confirmed that the healthy vaccine recipients had no prior SARS-CoV-2 infection. For these receptors, no antigen is known. The library relied on the immunoSEQ multiplex PCR assay. What TCRdb holds here is the immuneACCESS table cut down to in-frame rearrangements. Part of the clones is not present; checked against another copy, under half of the missing clones reflect an unresolved V gene, and the others are unexplained. For this sample the table gives about 41,000 clones, of which approximately 80% were detected only once. Around 3% of the sample rests with the top ten.

The sequences come from CD4+ T cells from PBMCs cultured with HCoV-NL63 spike peptides, collected before COVID-19 vaccination. The cell subset or site label, read with the paper, signifies: HCoV-NL63 spike overlapping peptide pool stimulation. All receptors come from a human donor who received a COVID-19 vaccine.

The chain's CDR3 is CASSYSGGAGETQYF. In DNA, the CDR3 is TGTGCCAGCAGTTATTCGGGGGGGGCTGGGGAGACCCAGTACTTC. The chain has TRBV6-2 or TRBV6-3 and TRBJ2-5, with 8 nucleotides matching TRBD2. V gave up 3 bases and J gave up 5 bases; unmatched junction bases: 8. This CDR3 is 15 amino acids long. CDR1 and CDR2 (germline): MNHEY, SVGEGT.

This clone has only a few counts. The genes are TRBV7-3 and TRBJ1-1; 7 bases line up with TRBD1. This CDR3 spans 14 amino acids. Germline assignment: CDR1 SGHTA and CDR2 FQGTGA. V shed 3 bases, J shed 1 base, and the junction held 2 bases outside the gene matches. The CDR3 loop is CASSFDRENTEAFF. DNA of the CDR3: TGTGCCAGCAGCTTCGACAGGGAGAACACTGAAGCTTTCTTT.

V and J are TRBV18 and TRBJ2-5, with TRBD1 matching over 7 bases. Trimming at V came to 5 bases and at J to 4 bases, leaving 10 bases not matched to a gene. Germline CDR1 is KGHSH and CDR2 is LQKENI. The CDR3 is 15 amino acids. The CDR3 region has the DNA TGTGCCAGCTCAACTAACAGGGGTGCGGGAGAGACCCAGTACTTC. Its translation: CASSTNRGAGETQYF.

The CDR3 sequence: CAIGTPGQQLQETQYF. In DNA form, the CDR3 reads TGCGCCATCGGTACTCCGGGACAACAACTCCAAGAGACCCAGTACTTC. The rearrangement links TRBV10-1 to TRBJ2-5, with D possibly being TRBD1 (6 bases). The CDR3 length is 16 residues. With 10 bases removed from V and 1 base from J, the gap between germline ends came to 22 bases. CDR1 and CDR2 from the germline V gene are WNHNN and SYGVQD (reference sequence).

CDR3 nucleotides: TGCGCCAGCAGCTTGACCGGATTTATTGGAGCAACTAATGAAAAACTGTTTTTT. Protein sequence: CASSLTGFIGATNEKLFF. The chain recombines TRBV5-1 with TRBJ1-4; D gene uncertain. Trimming pared 1 base from V and 0 bases from J, leaving 16 bases between. The germline gives CDR1 SGHRS, CDR2 YFSETQ. The CDR3 totals 18 residues.

The chain is built from TRBV25-1 and TRBJ2-4; 9 positions agree with TRBD1. The CDR3 extends over 15 amino acids. Germline V lookup: CDR1 MGHDK, CDR2 SYGVNS. V lost 5 bases to trimming and J lost 3 bases; unmatched junction nucleotides: 5. CDR3 in amino acids: CASSISTGGKNIQYF. For the CDR3, the DNA is TGTGCCAGCAGTATTTCGACAGGGGGCAAAAACATTCAGTACTTC.

This chain uses TRBV18 with TRBJ1-3, with no clear D. The germline CDR1 and CDR2 sequences are KGHSH and LQKENI. V was shortened by 3 bases and J by 7 bases, with 16 bases between the two germline ends. This CDR3 is built from 15 residues. CDR3 protein: CASSPAAVAGNTIYF. The CDR3 DNA sequence: TGTGCCAGCTCACCCGCGGCCGTTGCGGGGAACACCATATATTTT.

This sequence joins TRBV20-1 and TRBJ1-1, with D maybe TRBD1 (5 bases). CDR1 is DFQATT and CDR2 is SNEGSKA in the germline V gene (reference sequence). This CDR3 comprises 11 residues. The V end lost 1 base, the J end lost 6 bases, and 6 bases lay between the germline ends. The CDR3 nucleotides are TGCAGTGCTAGAGTGGGGGCTGAAGCTTTCTTT. Amino acids: CSARVGAEAFF.

V usage is TRBV11-2 and J usage is TRBJ2-6; tentatively, D is TRBD1 (5 bases). This CDR3 contains 18 residues. V dropped 5 bases and J dropped 0 bases, with 17 bases sitting between them. CDR1 is SGHAT and CDR2 is FQNNGV in the germline V gene. CDR3 coding DNA: TGTGCCAGCAGCCAGGGCGTGGGGCCCTCCTCTGGGGCCAACGTCCTGACTTTC. This gives the protein CASSQGVGPSSGANVLTF.

The chain carries TRBV19 and TRBJ1-3, with unresolved D. The V gene lost 0 bases and the J gene lost 1 base, with 7 bases spanning the gap. There are 15 residues in the CDR3. Per the germline V gene, CDR1 is LNHDA and CDR2 is SQIVND (reference sequence). In nucleotides, the CDR3 is TGTGCCAGTAGTATAGATCGGTTTTCTGGAAACACCATATATTTT. It codes for CASSIDRFSGNTIYF.

The rearrangement links TRBV12-3 or TRBV12-4 to TRBJ1-1; D gene uncertain. The ends were cut back, 1 base at V and 1 base at J, with 4 bases in the middle. The CDR3 has 13 amino acids. The CDR3 protein is CASSLGQNTEAFF. The CDR3, as DNA: TGTGCCAGCAGTTTAGGACAGAACACTGAAGCTTTCTTT.

The V gene is TRBV5-1, the J gene TRBJ2-7; TRBD2 matches 13 bases. Losses at the gene ends were 4 bases for V and 6 bases for J; bases not matched to a gene: 4. CDR3 length: 14 residues. CDR1 and CDR2 from the germline V gene are SGHRS and YFSETQ. The CDR3 here is CASSEGLAGVEQYV. The CDR3 nucleotides read TGCGCCAGCAGCGAAGGACTAGCGGGGGTCGAGCAGTACGTC.

The V and J genes are TRBV24-1 and TRBJ2-7, with 7 bases aligning to TRBD2. The CDR3 loop spans 13 amino acids. Unmatched junction bases numbered 2, after V lost 1 base and J lost 6 bases. Germline V gives CDR1 KGHDR, CDR2 SFDVKD. This CDR3 is CATSDLAGFEQYV. Here the CDR3 DNA reads TGTGCCACCAGTGATTTAGCGGGGTTCGAGCAGTACGTC.

The chain is built from TRBV9 and TRBJ2-4; no firm D call. The V gene's germline CDR1 is SGDLS and CDR2 YYNGEE. V lost 4 bases to trimming and J lost 0 bases, with 8 bases between them. This CDR3 has 14 amino acids. The CDR3 DNA sequence: TGTGCCAGCAGCACTTCCCTAGCCAAAAACATTCAGTACTTC. Protein: CASSTSLAKNIQYF.

The V call is TRBV6-5, the J call TRBJ1-6, with D perhaps matching TRBD1 (6 bases). Per the germline V gene, CDR1 is MNHEY and CDR2 is SVGAGI. CDR3 length equals 16 residues. Trimming pared 0 bases from V and 9 bases from J, leaving 15 bases between. The CDR3 sequence: CASSYSIYRDGSPLHF. The CDR3 bases are TGTGCCAGCAGTTACTCGATTTACAGGGACGGTTCACCCCTCCACTTT.

The chain couples TRBV5-1 to TRBJ2-5; D possibly uses TRBD1 or TRBD2 (5 bases each). Between the trimmed V and J ends, which lost 2 bases and 5 bases, there was a span of 13 bases. Germline-derived CDR1 and CDR2 are SGHRS and YFSETQ. This CDR3 comprises 14 residues. CDR3 coding DNA: TGCGCCAGCAGCTTAGAGGGACCCCAGGAGACCCAGTACTTC. This gives the protein CASSLEGPQETQYF.

The chain joins TRBV3-1 (or the pseudogene TRBV3-2) to TRBJ2-5; a weak D match, TRBD1 (6 bases). V was clipped by 4 bases and J by 2 bases, with 11 bases between them. The CDR3 is made up of 14 amino acids. Germline lookup yields CDR1 LGHDT and CDR2 YNNKEL (reference sequence). The CDR3 sequence is CASSLRDIQETQYF. The CDR3 DNA follows: TGTGCCAGCAGCCTACGGGACATTCAAGAGACCCAGTACTTC.

In this sample, this clone turned up a few times. Other DNA sequences in the same sample also yield this CDR3. In nucleotides, the CDR3 is TGTGCCAGCAGCCCCCGACAGGGAAGGGAGACCCAGTACTTC. Its translation: CASSPRQGRETQYF. The chain links TRBV9 to TRBJ2-5; the match to TRBD1 covers 7 bases. V lost 4 bases to trimming and J lost 5 bases; unmatched junction nucleotides: 8. From germline, CDR1 is SGDLS and CDR2 YYNGEE. This CDR3 contains 14 residues.

The rearrangement links TRBV15 to TRBJ1-2; D might be TRBD1 (5 bases). V was shortened by 1 base and J by 3 bases, with 15 bases between the two germline ends. The germline V gene has CDR1 LNHNV and CDR2 YYDKDF (reference sequence). The CDR3 is 16 amino acids. The CDR3 region is CATSRVTGGVYYGYTF. As DNA, the CDR3 is TGTGCCACCAGCAGAGTAACCGGGGGGGTTTACTATGGCTACACCTTC.